These T cell receptor beta chains were read from a single sample in a study of control samples from healthy donors and cancer patients. The method was immunoSEQ multiplex PCR; TCRdb's version includes in-frame clones alone and lacks a portion of them. The sample has some 130,000 clones, around 92% seen once. The sample comprised blood. These TCRs come from a woman in her forties or fifties in good health. Each CDR3 is given without its conserved first and last residue. D genes are given only for firm matches. Clone size is shown for a subset of rows, as once, few, many or a class of expanded clone.

clone_size	v_call	j_call	d_call	cdr3_aa
NA	TRBV29-1	TRBJ2-7	TRBD1	SGRQGADEQY
NA	TRBV25-1	TRBJ1-4	NA	ASSESPATNEKLF
NA	TRBV6-6	TRBJ1-2	NA	ASTAIGGRAQP
once	TRBV15	TRBJ2-4	TRBD1	ATRADRGPGNIQY
NA	TRBV19	TRBJ2-2	NA	ASSIGSTGELF
NA	TRBV10-3	TRBJ2-7	TRBD2	AISDVDSGRLGNEQY
few	TRBV27	TRBJ2-1	NA	ASSDLGGANNEQF
NA	TRBV6-7	TRBJ2-2	NA	ASCHLGSDTGELF
NA	TRBV6-5	TRBJ1-2	TRBD1	ASSGTGGFNYGYT
NA	TRBV20-1	TRBJ2-7	NA	SARDVHEQY
NA	TRBV19	TRBJ1-5	NA	ASSRWENQPQH
NA	TRBV3-1/TRBV3-2	TRBJ1-2	TRBD1	ASTPGGYGYT
NA	TRBV5-4	TRBJ1-6	NA	ASSRKEQGNSPLH
NA	TRBV5-4	TRBJ2-2	TRBD1	ASSRDRGIGTGELF
NA	TRBV2	TRBJ1-1	TRBD1	ASRGQPNTEAF
NA	TRBV21-1	TRBJ1-2	NA	ASTGWGVDGYT
few	TRBV11-2	TRBJ1-1	TRBD1	ASSLGQGTEAF
NA	TRBV25-1	TRBJ1-1	NA	ASSESGRGNTEAF
once	TRBV10-3	TRBJ1-1	NA	ATRQENTEAF
NA	TRBV28	TRBJ1-6	NA	ASSLTRGNSPLH
NA	TRBV9	TRBJ2-1	NA	ASSGGTARSYNEQF
NA	TRBV6-5	TRBJ2-1	TRBD2	ASRAGLAGDEQF
NA	TRBV15	TRBJ2-5	TRBD2	ATSRDLWTSGETQY
NA	TRBV5-6	TRBJ2-1	TRBD2	ASSPGGGWTGIVEQF
once	TRBV30	TRBJ1-5	NA	AWSPGTRAAQPQH
NA	TRBV7-2	TRBJ1-5	NA	ASSTTRNWGVNQPQH
NA	TRBV24-1	TRBJ1-2	NA	ATSGKTRNYGYT
NA	TRBV2	TRBJ1-2	NA	ASTRLPRVGYT
NA	TRBV19	TRBJ2-1	NA	ASTAPNNEQF
NA	TRBV6-5	TRBJ2-1	TRBD2	ASSYTWTSGSNEQF
NA	TRBV5-6	TRBJ1-2	NA	ASPIGRDGYT
NA	TRBV5-4	TRBJ2-1	NA	ASSLWTPYSYNEQF
NA	TRBV6-4	TRBJ2-5	TRBD2	ASSPSTSVKTQY
NA	TRBV10-1	TRBJ1-1	NA	ASSETQGNTEAF
NA	TRBV5-1	TRBJ1-2	TRBD1	ASSLVGTANTYGYT
NA	TRBV30	TRBJ1-5	NA	AWSKAGGNQPQH
NA	TRBV5-1	TRBJ1-1	TRBD1	ASSPGQTNTEAF
NA	TRBV19	TRBJ1-6	NA	ASSIPGPSSYNSPLH
NA	TRBV28	TRBJ1-6	NA	ASLLGGNSPLH
NA	TRBV7-6	TRBJ1-1	NA	ASSLFLGMNTEAF
once	TRBV6-5	TRBJ1-1	TRBD1	ASSFRQGSAF
once	TRBV18	TRBJ1-4	NA	ASSRSINEKLF
NA	TRBV20-1	TRBJ1-5	NA	SASQQGYSQPQH
NA	TRBV15	TRBJ2-7	NA	ATSREQTASYEQY
NA	TRBV6-2/TRBV6-3	TRBJ1-1	NA	ASSYSFYVIKAF
NA	TRBV24-1	TRBJ1-2	NA	ATSDSDTYYGYT
NA	TRBV3-1/TRBV3-2	TRBJ2-3	NA	ASSQGTDTQY
NA	TRBV5-1	TRBJ1-4	NA	ASSRSGPPAGEKLF
NA	TRBV5-1	TRBJ1-5	TRBD1	ASSLGTGGPQH
NA	TRBV6-5	TRBJ1-5	NA	ASSYSGRVNQPQH
NA	TRBV13	TRBJ1-1	NA	ASSPPLSRNTEAF
NA	TRBV28	TRBJ1-2	TRBD1	ASSYPGQGGYGYT
NA	TRBV10-1	TRBJ1-5	NA	ASSEQGNQPQH
NA	TRBV28	TRBJ1-1	NA	ASSATGTGNTEAF
NA	TRBV5-1	TRBJ1-4	NA	ASSPGPGREKLF
once	TRBV28	TRBJ1-5	NA	ASTPQRGQPQH
NA	TRBV6-1	TRBJ2-5	TRBD1	ASSEGGQGAETQY
NA	TRBV6-4	TRBJ2-1	NA	ASSDSEGGGLGEQF
NA	TRBV3-1/TRBV3-2	TRBJ1-5	NA	ASSQDLRQPQH
once	TRBV29-1	TRBJ2-3	NA	SVNGDTQY